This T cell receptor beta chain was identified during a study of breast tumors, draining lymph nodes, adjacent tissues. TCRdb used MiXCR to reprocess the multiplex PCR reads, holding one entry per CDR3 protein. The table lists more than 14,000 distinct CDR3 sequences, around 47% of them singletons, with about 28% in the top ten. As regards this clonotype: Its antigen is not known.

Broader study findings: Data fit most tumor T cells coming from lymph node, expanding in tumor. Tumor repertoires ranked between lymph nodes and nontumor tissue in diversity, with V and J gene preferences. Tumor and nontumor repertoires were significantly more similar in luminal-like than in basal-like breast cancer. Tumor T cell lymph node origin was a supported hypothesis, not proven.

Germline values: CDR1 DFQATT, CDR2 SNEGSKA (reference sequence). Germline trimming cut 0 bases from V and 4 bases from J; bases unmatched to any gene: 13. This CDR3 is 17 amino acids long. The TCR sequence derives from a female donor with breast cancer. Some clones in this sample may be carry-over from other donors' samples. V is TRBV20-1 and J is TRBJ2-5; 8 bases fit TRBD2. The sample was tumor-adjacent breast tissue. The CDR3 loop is CSARDYPTSAGGETQYF. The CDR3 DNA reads TGCAGTGCTAGAGATTACCCTACTAGCGCGGGGGGAGAGACCCAGTACTTC.